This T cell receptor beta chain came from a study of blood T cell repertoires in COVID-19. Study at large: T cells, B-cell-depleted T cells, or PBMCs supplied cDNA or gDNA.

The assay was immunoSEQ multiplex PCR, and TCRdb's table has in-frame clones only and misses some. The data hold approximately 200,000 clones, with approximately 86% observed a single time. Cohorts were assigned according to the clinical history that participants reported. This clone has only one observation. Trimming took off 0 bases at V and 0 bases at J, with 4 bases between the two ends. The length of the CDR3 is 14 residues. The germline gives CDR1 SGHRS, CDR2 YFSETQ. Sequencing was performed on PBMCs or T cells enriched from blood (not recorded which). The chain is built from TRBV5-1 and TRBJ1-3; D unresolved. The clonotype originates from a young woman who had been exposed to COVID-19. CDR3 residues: CASSLGHSGNTIYF. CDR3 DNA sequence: TGCGCCAGCAGCTTGGGACACTCTGGAAACACCATATATTTT.